A single sample gave rise to the 18 T cell receptor beta chains below, sequenced in a study of CD8 T cells in ankylosing spondylitis. TCRdb redid the calling of the 5' RACE reads with MiXCR, one entry per CDR3 protein. The sample lists 200,000 or so distinct CDR3 sequences, over 10% occurring once. Sequencing was performed on blood, either unsorted or a sorted T cell fraction (not recorded which). These receptors were taken from a female donor with ankylosing spondylitis or in good health (not recorded which).

This rearrangement joins TRBV12-3 or TRBV12-4 to TRBJ2-2; 10 nucleotides line up with TRBD2. The V and J ends lost 7 bases and 1 base, in that order; junction bases with no gene match: 6. The CDR3 has 16 amino acids. CDR3 DNA: TGTGCCAGCACCCTTCTAGCGGGGGTGAACACCGGGGAGCTGTTTTTT. Protein: CASTLLAGVNTGELFF.

Many counts were recorded for this clonotype. The chain carries TRBV28 and TRBJ2-2; D is unresolved. The germline V gene encodes CDR1 MDHEN and CDR2 SYDVKM. V lost 6 bases and J 2 bases, leaving 4 bases between the germline ends. The CDR3 loop spans 12 amino acids. The CDR3 bases are TGTGCCAGCAGAGAAAACACCGGGGAGCTGTTTTTT. As protein: CASRENTGELFF.

This clonotype has a handful of counts. V gene TRBV20-1 combines with J gene TRBJ2-7, with 13 bases lining up with TRBD2. CDR3 length: 14 residues. Trimming cost V 6 bases and J 3 bases; bases outside gene matches: 5. Germline V gene data show CDR1 as DFQATT and CDR2 as SNEGSKA (reference sequence). The DNA for the CDR3 is TGCAGTGCCACCGGACTAGCGGGGGACTACGAGCAGTACTTC. Translation gives CSATGLAGDYEQYF.

V and J are TRBV5-1 and TRBJ2-6; D remains unclear. CDR1 is SGHRS, CDR2 YFSETQ, per germline. The CDR3 sequence is 15 residues long. V shed 2 bases and J shed 3 bases, with 9 bases lying between them. CDR3 region: CASSFSLIGANVLTF. The CDR3 DNA reads TGCGCCAGCAGCTTCTCCCTGATTGGGGCCAACGTCCTGACTTTC.

This clonotype was recorded at least ten times. V usage is TRBV5-1 and J usage is TRBJ1-2; D is unresolved. This CDR3 is built from 15 residues. Germline lookup yields CDR1 SGHRS and CDR2 YFSETQ. Between the trimmed V and J ends, which lost 4 bases and 0 bases, there was a span of 13 bases. The chain's CDR3 is CASSGGLGANYGYTF. The CDR3 DNA reads TGCGCCAGCAGCGGCGGCCTTGGGGCTAACTATGGCTACACCTTC.

This clonotype was picked up one time. This may stem from a read error, because a much larger clone lies one nucleotide away. The chain uses TRBV20-1 and TRBJ1-5, with D possibly matching TRBD1 (6 bases). V was pared by 7 bases and J by 4 bases, with 17 bases between. Germline CDR1 reads DFQATT; CDR2 reads SNEGSKA (reference sequence). The CDR3 consists of 14 residues. CDR3 DNA sequence: TGCAGTGTGGCGATCCCTCAGGGGAATCAGCCCCAGCATTTT. Translation gives CSVAIPQGNQPQHF.

This clonotype has only a few counts. The rearrangement links TRBV5-1 to TRBJ1-1; a weak D match, TRBD1 (5 bases). CDR3 length equals 14 residues. From germline, CDR1 is SGHRS and CDR2 YFSETQ. Trimming shortened V by 0 bases and J by 1 base, and 7 bases separated the two germline ends. This CDR3 is CASSLDGGNTEAFF. The CDR3 bases are TGCGCCAGCAGCTTGGACGGGGGGAACACTGAAGCTTTCTTT.

This clonotype has a count of ten or more. The chain links TRBV5-1 to TRBJ2-2; TRBD2 is a possible D gene (6 bases). The CDR3 spans 16 residues. Germline-derived CDR1 and CDR2 are SGHRS and YFSETQ. V lost 5 bases to trimming and J lost 2 bases, with 16 bases between them. The CDR3 is CASSQTASANTGELFF. In DNA, the CDR3 is TGCGCCAGCAGTCAAACCGCTAGCGCTAACACCGGGGAGCTGTTTTTT.

This clonotype showed up many times. The V and J genes are TRBV20-1 and TRBJ2-5, with 10 positions matching TRBD1. The CDR3 is made up of 14 amino acids. The V gene's germline CDR1 is DFQATT and CDR2 SNEGSKA (reference sequence). Trimming removed 4 bases from V and 5 bases from J; junction bases left unmatched: 7. The CDR3 DNA reads as TGCAGTGCTAAGGACGGGACAGGGGATGAGACCCAGTACTTC. It encodes CSAKDGTGDETQYF.

The CDR3 is CASSRESPYNEQFF. The CDR3 DNA is TGCGCCAGCAGTCGGGAGTCCCCCTACAATGAGCAGTTCTTC. The gene calls are TRBV5-1 and TRBJ2-1, with D possibly TRBD2 on 6 matching bases. Trimming stripped 5 bases from V and 2 bases from J, with 11 bases between. Germline CDR1 SGHRS, CDR2 YFSETQ. The CDR3 is made up of 14 amino acids.

The genes are TRBV28 and TRBJ2-5; possible D gene TRBD1, 6 bases. The germline CDR1 and CDR2 sequences are MDHEN and SYDVKM. V was cut by 4 bases and J by 1 base, with 13 bases left in between. The CDR3 spans 15 residues. The chain's CDR3 is CASSSPTGRQETQYF. In DNA form, the CDR3 reads TGTGCCAGCAGTTCCCCCACAGGGCGCCAAGAGACCCAGTACTTC.

A note on this clonotype: Relative to the germline gene, one junction end is altered; a read error may explain this. The CDR3 DNA follows: TGCTGTGCTAGAGATGAGGGACTAGCGGGAGGGCAGGAGACCCAGTACTTC. Its translation is CCARDEGLAGGQETQYF. The chain has TRBV20-1 and TRBJ2-5; 16 bases align to TRBD2. The CDR3 spans 17 residues. The germline V gene encodes CDR1 DFQATT and CDR2 SNEGSKA (reference sequence).

The rearrangement uses TRBV7-2 and TRBJ2-4; TRBD2 aligns across 11 bases. Per germline, CDR1 SGHTA and CDR2 FQGNSA. This CDR3 has 15 amino acids. The V gene end was trimmed by 5 bases and the J gene end by 6 bases; junction bases not matched to a gene: 6. This chain's CDR3 is CASSRPSGGSNIQYF. The CDR3 bases are TGTGCCAGCAGCAGACCTAGCGGGGGGTCAAACATTCAGTACTTC.

This clonotype was detected many times. The chain has TRBV6-2 or TRBV6-3 and TRBJ2-5; no reliable D call. The CDR3 sequence is 11 residues long. Germline assignment: CDR1 MNHEY and CDR2 SVGEGT. V was clipped by 2 bases and J by 3 bases, with 1 base between them. CDR3 in DNA: TGTGCCAGCAGTTACGAAGAGACCCAGTACTTC. This encodes CASSYEETQYF.

V gene TRBV5-1 combines with J gene TRBJ2-6; 7 nucleotides align to TRBD1. Per the germline V gene, CDR1 is SGHRS and CDR2 is YFSETQ. With V trimmed by 6 bases and J by 4 bases, 19 bases remained unmatched. CDR3 length equals 19 residues. The CDR3: CASKITTQGDSLGANVLTF. The CDR3 coding sequence is TGCGCCAGCAAGATTACTACCCAGGGGGATTCCCTCGGGGCCAACGTCCTGACTTTC.

The CDR3 coding sequence is TGTGCCAGCAGCCCAAGCGGTTCGGGCTCACCCCTCCACTTT. Translating gives CASSPSGSGSPLHF. V is TRBV7-8 and J is TRBJ1-6; the D is unclear. The V end was cut by 5 bases, the J end by 10 bases, with 15 bases between. This CDR3 contains 14 residues. Germline V gene sequence: CDR1 SGHVS, CDR2 FQNEAQ.

This clonotype was detected many times. The V gene is TRBV7-2, the J gene TRBJ1-2; D perhaps matches TRBD1 (5 bases). Trimming left V 1 base short and J 6 bases short, with 9 bases between. This CDR3 has 13 amino acids. Germline V CDR1 and CDR2: SGHTA, FQGNSA. The CDR3 bases are TGTGCCAGCAGCTTAGTAATACAGGATGGCTACACCTTC. Protein product: CASSLVIQDGYTF.

The chain has TRBV24-1 and TRBJ2-1, with 14 positions matching TRBD2. The CDR3 runs to 17 residues. From germline, CDR1 is KGHDR and CDR2 SFDVKD. J was trimmed by 12 bases and V by 4 bases; bases with no gene match: 13. CDR3 region: CATSELRGTSGSQVQFF. In DNA form, the CDR3 reads TGTGCCACCAGTGAGTTACGTGGGACTAGCGGGAGTCAGGTGCAGTTCTTC.